The clone carrying this T cell receptor (beta chain) has only a few counts. CDR3 size: 16 residues. Germline CDR1 SGHRS, CDR2 YFSETQ. V was clipped by 2 bases and J by 3 bases; unmatched bases: 10. The entry originates in a study of blood T cell repertoires in COVID-19. In the study's own analysis: The assay estimated nucleated cells by amplifying reference gene primers. TCRdb keeps only in-frame clones here, not all; method: immunoSEQ multiplex PCR. That table is the source of V, J and clone size, and D and trimming were worked out from the DNA. The table shows roughly 280,000 clones, with approximately 82% occurring only once.

The sequence came from a man in his sixties who had recovered from COVID-19. Sequenced material: peripheral blood. The chain is built from TRBV5-1 and TRBJ1-1, with 7 nucleotides matching TRBD1. As DNA, the CDR3 is TGCGCCAGCAGCTTTCGTGGGGACAGAATTGACACTGAAGCTTTCTTT. The encoded protein is CASSFRGDRIDTEAFF.